One and the same sample provided the 18 T cell receptor beta chains below, sequenced in a study of cytomegalovirus exposure and HLA in healthy donors. The data were produced by immunoSEQ multiplex PCR, yet TCRdb's version contains in-frame clones alone and is incomplete. The table has around 190,000 clones, 81% seen once. Sequencing input: PBMCs. The receptors were gathered from a woman in her twenties or thirties in good health and CMV-seronegative.

The chain couples TRBV4-1 to TRBJ2-1, with D perhaps TRBD2 (5 bases). The CDR3 runs 15 residues. With 4 bases removed from V and 0 bases from J, the gap between germline ends came to 10 bases. Germline V CDR1 and CDR2: MGHRA, YSYEKL. The CDR3 here is CASSLASSSYNEQFF. DNA for the CDR3: TGCGCCAGCAGCCTAGCGAGTAGCTCCTACAATGAGCAGTTCTTC.

In regard to this clone: The identical CDR3 is also encoded by other nucleotide sequences in the sample. J is TRBJ2-7 and V is TRBV5-1, with TRBD1 identical over 10 bases. Germline V CDR1 and CDR2: SGHRS, YFSETQ. The J segment lost 3 bases and the V segment lost 3 bases, leaving 3 bases of the junction unmatched. There are 14 residues in the CDR3. The CDR3 loop is CASSSRTGGYEQYF. The CDR3 DNA reads TGCGCCAGCAGCTCCCGGACAGGGGGCTACGAGCAGTACTTC.

The rearrangement links TRBV6-1 to TRBJ1-2; 7 nucleotides line up with TRBD1. Germline values: CDR1 MNHNS, CDR2 SASEGT. V lost 2 bases, J lost 5 bases, and 8 bases stayed unmatched. The CDR3 has 15 amino acids. CDR3 sequence reads: CASSEPRQGSYGYTF. The CDR3 bases are TGTGCCAGCAGTGAACCGCGACAGGGATCGTATGGCTACACCTTC.

The J gene is TRBJ2-7, the V gene TRBV7-2; D gene ambiguous. V lost 2 bases, J lost 5 bases, and 7 bases lay in between. Germline lookup yields CDR1 SGHTA and CDR2 FQGNSA. CDR3 length: 12 residues. In DNA form, the CDR3 reads TGTGCCAGCAGCTTACGTCTAAACGAGCAGTACTTC. Its protein is CASSLRLNEQYF.

The rearrangement joins TRBV18 to TRBJ2-7; D unclear. This CDR3 has 13 residues. CDR1 and CDR2 (germline): KGHSH, LQKENI. Trimming stripped 0 bases from V and 5 bases from J, with 8 bases between. The CDR3 DNA sequence: TGTGCCAGCTCACCACCAATGTTAGACGAGCAGTACTTC. Translated: CASSPPMLDEQYF.

This sequence joins TRBV27 and TRBJ2-1, with no clear D. The V gene's germline CDR1 is MNHEY and CDR2 SMNVEV (reference sequence). The CDR3 is 13 amino acids. V was cut by 3 bases and J by 8 bases, with 11 bases left in between. The CDR3 is CASSFSNFDEQFF. The DNA for the CDR3 is TGTGCCAGCAGTTTTTCGAACTTCGATGAGCAGTTCTTC.

V gene TRBV4-1 combines with J gene TRBJ2-5; D is perhaps TRBD2 (5 bases). There are 18 residues in the CDR3. The germline V gene encodes CDR1 MGHRA and CDR2 YSYEKL. The germline V and J ends were trimmed by 1 base and 2 bases, with 20 bases remaining between them. The CDR3 bases are TGCGCCAGCAGCCAAGCCCTTCGGGGAGTAGGTGATCAAGAGACCCAGTACTTC. Translation gives CASSQALRGVGDQETQYF.

The chain couples TRBV6-5 to TRBJ1-1, with D possibly being TRBD1 (6 bases). The CDR3 covers 11 residues. Per the germline V gene, CDR1 is MNHEY and CDR2 is SVGAGI. V was clipped by 7 bases and J by 5 bases, with 8 bases between them. Here the CDR3 reads CASNQGTEAFF. CDR3 bases: TGTGCCAGCAACCAGGGGACTGAAGCTTTCTTT.

The chain carries TRBV19 and TRBJ1-2, with 7 nucleotides matching TRBD1. After removal of 5 bases from V and 6 bases from J, the junction contained 6 bases not matched to a gene. CDR1 and CDR2 (germline): LNHDA, SQIVND (reference sequence). There are 13 residues in the CDR3. The DNA of the CDR3 is TGTGCCAGTAGTTCACAGGGGAATAATGGCTACACCTTC. Its translation: CASSSQGNNGYTF.

The chain carries TRBV28 and TRBJ1-2; TRBD1 aligns across 12 bases. Germline V gene sequence: CDR1 MDHEN, CDR2 SYDVKM. After removal of 6 bases from V and 4 bases from J, the junction contained 6 bases not matched to a gene. The CDR3 covers 15 residues. In nucleotides, the CDR3 is TGTGCCAGCAGGGGACAGGGGGCGCGGGGCTATGGCTACACCTTC. Protein product: CASRGQGARGYGYTF.

This sequence joins TRBV18 and TRBJ2-1; 8 bases align to TRBD2. This CDR3 has 15 residues. Germline trimming cut 1 base from V and 6 bases from J; bases unmatched to any gene: 5. CDR1 KGHSH and CDR2 LQKENI come from the germline V gene. The CDR3 here is CASSPRTGGRNEQFF. Here the CDR3 DNA reads TGTGCCAGCTCACCACGGACGGGAGGGCGCAATGAGCAGTTCTTC.

The genes are TRBV29-1 and TRBJ1-1; 7 positions match TRBD1. Germline CDR1 is SQVTM and CDR2 is ANQGSEA. The CDR3 consists of 13 residues. With 6 bases clipped from V and 1 base from J, the junction kept 5 bases outside the gene matches. CDR3 DNA: TGCAGCGTGCACAGGGGACGGAACACTGAAGCTTTCTTT. It translates to CSVHRGRNTEAFF.

The chain links TRBV5-1 to TRBJ1-5; TRBD1 aligns across 8 bases. V shed 4 bases and J 4 bases; nucleotides not matched to a gene: 7. Germline assignment: CDR1 SGHRS and CDR2 YFSETQ. The CDR3 length is 15 residues. CDR3 protein: CASSRDGQGNQPQHF. In DNA form, the CDR3 reads TGCGCCAGCAGCAGGGACGGACAGGGAAATCAGCCCCAGCATTTT.

This clone was seen just once. The chain combines TRBV7-8 with TRBJ2-7, with TRBD1 matching 9 bases. Germline V gene data show CDR1 as SGHVS and CDR2 as FQNEAQ. V was pared by 0 bases and J by 2 bases, with 8 bases of the junction left unmatched. The CDR3 is made up of 17 amino acids. The CDR3 sequence: CASSLAGTGGRPYEQYF. Written as DNA, the CDR3 is TGTGCCAGCAGCTTAGCGGGAACAGGGGGCAGGCCCTACGAGCAGTACTTC. The full variable domain, its missing parts supplied by reference TRBV7-8 and TRBJ2-7, is GAGVSQSPRYKVAKRGQDVALRCDPISGHVSLFWYQQALGQGPEFLTYFQNEAQLDKSGLPSDRFFAERPEGSVSTLKIQRTQQEDSAVYLCASSLAGTGGRPYEQYFGPGTRLTVT.

V usage is TRBV18 and J usage is TRBJ2-7; 8 bases align to TRBD1. V lost 0 bases and J lost 2; bases outside the gene matches: 3. Germline CDR1 is KGHSH and CDR2 is LQKENI. This CDR3 is 15 amino acids long. CDR3 region: CASSPPNRGAYEQYF. The DNA of the CDR3 is TGTGCCAGCTCACCACCTAACAGGGGGGCCTACGAGCAGTACTTC.

The V gene is TRBV25-1, the J gene TRBJ2-3, with 7 bases identical to TRBD2. After removal of 8 bases from V and 7 bases from J, the junction contained 9 bases not matched to a gene. The CDR3 covers 13 residues. CDR1 is MGHDK and CDR2 is SYGVNS in the germline V gene. The CDR3 reads CASGGGVIHTQYF. The CDR3 region has the DNA TGTGCCAGCGGGGGGGGAGTCATTCATACGCAGTATTTT.

This rearrangement joins TRBV10-2 to TRBJ1-6; the match to TRBD1 covers 7 bases. CDR1 is WSHSY, CDR2 SAAADI, per germline. The CDR3 runs to 12 residues. V lost 5 bases, J lost 8 bases, and 0 bases stayed unmatched. The CDR3 loop reads CASSTGDSPLHF. The CDR3 DNA reads as TGCGCCAGCAGTACAGGGGATTCACCCCTCCACTTT.

The rearrangement links TRBV28 to TRBJ1-5, with D unclear. V lost 5 bases to trimming and J lost 2 bases, with 10 bases between them. Germline CDR1 reads MDHEN; CDR2 reads SYDVKM. There are 14 residues in the CDR3. CDR3 DNA: TGTGCCAGCAGTCGGAGGGTGGGCAATCAGCCCCAGCATTTT. Residues: CASSRRVGNQPQHF.